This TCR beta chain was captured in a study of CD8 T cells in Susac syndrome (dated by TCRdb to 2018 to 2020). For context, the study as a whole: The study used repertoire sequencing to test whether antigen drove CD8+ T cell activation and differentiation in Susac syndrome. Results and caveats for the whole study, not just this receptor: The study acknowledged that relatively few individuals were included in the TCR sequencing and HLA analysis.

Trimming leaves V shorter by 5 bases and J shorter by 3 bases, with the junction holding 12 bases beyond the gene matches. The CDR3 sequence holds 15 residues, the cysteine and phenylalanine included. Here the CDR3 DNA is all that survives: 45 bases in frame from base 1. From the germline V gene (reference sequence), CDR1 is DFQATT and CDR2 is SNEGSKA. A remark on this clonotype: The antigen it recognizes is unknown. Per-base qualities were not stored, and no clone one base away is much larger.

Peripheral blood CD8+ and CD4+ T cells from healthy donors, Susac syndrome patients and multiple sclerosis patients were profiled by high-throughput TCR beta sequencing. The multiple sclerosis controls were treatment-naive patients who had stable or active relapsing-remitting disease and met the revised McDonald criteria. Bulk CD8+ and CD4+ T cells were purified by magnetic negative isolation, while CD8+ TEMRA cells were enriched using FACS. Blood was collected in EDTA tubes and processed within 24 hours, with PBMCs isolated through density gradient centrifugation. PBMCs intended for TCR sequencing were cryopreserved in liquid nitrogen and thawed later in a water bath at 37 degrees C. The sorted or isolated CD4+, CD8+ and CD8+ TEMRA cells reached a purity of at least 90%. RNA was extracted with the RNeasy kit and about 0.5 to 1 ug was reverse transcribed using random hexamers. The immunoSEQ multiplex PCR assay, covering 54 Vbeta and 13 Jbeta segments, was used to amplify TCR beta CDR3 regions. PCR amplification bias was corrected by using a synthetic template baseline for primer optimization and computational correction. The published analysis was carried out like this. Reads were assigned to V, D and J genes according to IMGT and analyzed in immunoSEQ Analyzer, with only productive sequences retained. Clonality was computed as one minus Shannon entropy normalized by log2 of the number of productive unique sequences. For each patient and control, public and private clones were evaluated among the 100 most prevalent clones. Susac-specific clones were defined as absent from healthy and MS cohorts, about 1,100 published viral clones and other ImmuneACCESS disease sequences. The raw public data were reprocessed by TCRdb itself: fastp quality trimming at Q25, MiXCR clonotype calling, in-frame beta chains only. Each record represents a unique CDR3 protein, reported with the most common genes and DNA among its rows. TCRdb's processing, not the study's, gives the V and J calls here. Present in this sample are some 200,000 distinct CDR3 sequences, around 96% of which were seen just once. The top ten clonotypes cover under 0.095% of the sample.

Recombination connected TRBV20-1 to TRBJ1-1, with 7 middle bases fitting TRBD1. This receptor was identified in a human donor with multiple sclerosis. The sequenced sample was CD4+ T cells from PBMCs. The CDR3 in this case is CSAPTGTKPYTEAFF. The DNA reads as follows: TGCAGTGCTCCGACAGGGACGAAGCCGTACACTGAAGCTTTCTTT.